This TCR beta chain was sequenced during a study of metastatic and nonmetastatic thyroid tumors. Looking at the study overall: Repertoires from blood and tumor or nodule tissue of malignant and benign thyroid patients were compared.

As regards this clone: Its antigen is as yet unknown.

How the authors handled the data: A distant-metastasis classifier for papillary thyroid cancer was built using CDR3 differences across clinicopathological groups. TCRdb re-analyzed the PCR reads through MiXCR. None of the V and J calls come from the authors' own analysis; TCRdb made them. The table has 3,000 to 3,500 clones, about 35% seen once. Study results and caveats: The study reportedly found significantly higher TCR beta diversity in malignant thyroid tumors than benign nodules, in blood and tumor.

Thyroid surgery took place with no prior treatment in any patient. Germline assignment: CDR1 SGHAT and CDR2 FQNNGV. CDR3 size: 12 residues. Trimming cost V 4 bases and J 10 bases, with 11 bases left between them. The specimen was adjacent normal tissue. The receptor comes from a male donor with papillary thyroid cancer or a benign thyroid nodule (not recorded which). Some clones in this sample may be carry-over from other donors' samples. The chain uses TRBV11-2 and TRBJ1-3; D may be TRBD1 (5 bases). CDR3 loop: CASSSPGGTIYF. CDR3 coding DNA: TGTGCCAGCAGCTCCCCCGGGGGGACCATATATTTT.